Listed here are 11 T cell receptor beta chains from one sample, sequenced in a study of cytomegalovirus exposure and HLA in healthy donors. The protocol was immunoSEQ multiplex PCR, while the TCRdb copy is restricted to in-frame clones and leaves out a portion. The sample carries 80,000 to 100,000 clones, around 88% recorded once. The sample was PBMCs. The source is a young woman in good health and CMV-seronegative.

The V gene is TRBV23-1, the J gene TRBJ2-7; 7 bases are shared with TRBD2. TRBV23-1 carries the ORF label, with uncertain function. The CDR3 has 18 amino acids. Trimming at V came to 0 bases and at J to 5 bases, leaving 16 bases not matched to a gene. The CDR3 sequence is CASSQSFPSLAGEDEQYF. CDR3 sequence (DNA): TGCGCCAGCAGTCAATCTTTCCCTTCTTTGGCGGGAGAAGACGAGCAGTACTTC.

The chain employs TRBV29-1 and TRBJ1-5; possibly TRBD1 for D (6 bases). From germline, CDR1 is SQVTM and CDR2 ANQGSEA. Deletions cut 5 bases from V and 4 bases from J, with 9 bases between. This CDR3 has 12 residues. In DNA form, the CDR3 reads TGCAGCGTTTCACAGGGAAATCAGCCCCAGCATTTT. Translating it yields CSVSQGNQPQHF.

The rearrangement uses TRBV28 and TRBJ1-1; D might be TRBD1 (6 bases). The CDR3 runs to 14 residues. Trimming cost V 10 bases and J 0 bases, with 15 bases left between them. Germline V CDR1 and CDR2: MDHEN, SYDVKM. CDR3 sequence reads: CATYRVVLNTEAFF. The CDR3 DNA sequence: TGTGCCACCTACAGGGTTGTCCTGAACACTGAAGCTTTCTTT.

The chain has TRBV7-2 and TRBJ2-1, with TRBD2 matching over 9 bases. V trimming: 4 bases; J trimming: 8 bases; junction bases outside the gene matches: 9. CDR3 size: 15 residues. Germline V gene lookup returns CDR1 SGHTA and CDR2 FQGNSA. The CDR3 DNA follows: TGTGCCAGCAGCTCTTTTGCGGGGGGGGCCCATGAGCAGTTCTTC. It codes for CASSSFAGGAHEQFF.

The chain uses TRBV27 and TRBJ2-3, with 9 bases aligning to TRBD2. Unmatched junction bases numbered 1, after V lost 3 bases and J lost 3 bases. Per germline, CDR1 MNHEY and CDR2 SMNVEV (reference sequence). The CDR3 totals 14 residues. The CDR3 protein is CASSFSGRTDTQYF. The CDR3 bases are TGTGCCAGCAGTTTCAGCGGGAGGACAGATACGCAGTATTTT.

The J gene is TRBJ1-5, the V gene TRBV12-5; 9 bases are shared with TRBD1. CDR1 is LGHNT, CDR2 FRNRAP, per germline. Trimming cost V 2 bases and J 6 bases; bases outside gene matches: 17. The CDR3 length is 19 residues. CDR3 DNA sequence: TGTGCTAGTGGTTTGCGCCCGTTCATGGGACAGGGTTTCAGTCAGCCCCAGCATTTT. Encoded protein: CASGLRPFMGQGFSQPQHF.

This chain links TRBV5-6 with TRBJ2-5; TRBD2 matches 8 bases. Trimming at V came to 2 bases and at J to 1 base, leaving 1 base not matched to a gene. This CDR3 region has 14 residues. Germline V CDR1 and CDR2: SGHDT, YYEEEE. The CDR3 here is CASSLAGAQETQYF. In DNA form, the CDR3 reads TGTGCCAGCAGCTTAGCGGGGGCCCAAGAGACCCAGTACTTC.

The chain combines TRBV5-4 with TRBJ2-7; D might be TRBD2 (6 bases). Trimming removed 1 base from V and 5 bases from J, with 10 bases in between. Germline V CDR1 and CDR2: SGHNT, YYREEE (reference sequence). The CDR3 extends over 13 amino acids. CDR3 sequence (DNA): TGTGCCAGCAGCTTGAGCGGGTGGGACGAGCAGTACTTC. As protein: CASSLSGWDEQYF. The full variable domain, with the rest looked up from reference TRBV5-4 and TRBJ2-7, is ETGVTQSPTHLIKTRGQQVTLRCSSQSGHNTVSWYQQALGQGPQFIFQYYREEENGRGNFPPRFSGLQFPNYSSELNVNALELDDSALYLCASSLSGWDEQYFGPGTRLTVT.

V gene TRBV27 combines with J gene TRBJ2-1; D remains ambiguous. Germline V CDR1 and CDR2: MNHEY, SMNVEV (reference sequence). The CDR3 covers 14 residues. The V gene lost 11 bases and the J gene lost 6 bases, with 20 bases spanning the gap. This CDR3 reads CACTPTPFSNEQFF. The CDR3 DNA sequence: TGTGCCTGCACTCCAACTCCCTTTAGCAATGAGCAGTTCTTC.

This clone occurred a few times. One end of the junction is discordant with germline, which a read error may explain. The chain uses TRBV28 and TRBJ1-4; 10 bases are a match to TRBD1. Looked up from germline, CDR1 is MDHEN and CDR2 is SYDVKM. The CDR3 covers 13 residues. The CDR3 coding sequence is TGTGCCAGCAGCGGGGACCGGGACAGGGGCACCGTTTTT. It translates to CASSGDRDRGTVF.

CDR3 coding DNA: TGCGCCAGCAGCCGCGGCAGTAACTATGGCTACACCTTC. This sequence encodes CASSRGSNYGYTF. The chain employs TRBV4-1 and TRBJ1-2; D remains unclear. In germline, CDR1 is MGHRA, CDR2 YSYEKL. The V and J ends lost 4 bases and 1 base respectively, with 7 bases between them. This CDR3 region has 13 residues.